This TCR beta chain appears in the sequencing data of a study of blood T cells in healthy people across ages. A second PCR of about 6 to 11 cycles used a sample-barcoded 5' primer and a J-beta primer mix. MiXCR, applied by TCRdb to the 5' RACE reads, yields one record per CDR3 protein. The sample holds hundreds of thousands of distinct CDR3 sequences, 24% seen once. The CDR3 loop spans 12 amino acids. Trimming cost V 2 bases and J 7 bases, with 8 bases left between them. The V gene's germline CDR1 is LGHDT and CDR2 YNNKEL (reference sequence). These data were likewise used in another study, on T cells of mothers and their children.

Sequencing input: blood. This receptor was identified in a boy aged 5 to 17 in good health. The chain employs TRBV3-1 and TRBJ1-1; tentative D call: TRBD1 (5 bases). The CDR3 nucleotides are TGTGCCAGCAGCCAACAGGGATTTGAAGCTTTCTTT. It is translated as CASSQQGFEAFF.